The entry below gives a single TCR beta chain sequence along with its context. Seattle participants joined during active infection and were tracked over time. The data were obtained in a study of blood T cell repertoires in COVID-19. For the study at large: The United States, Italy and Spain were the sources of the acute and convalescent COVID-19 samples. Nucleic acid was either cDNA or gDNA, and it came from T cells, B-cell-depleted T cells, or PBMCs.

V lost 6 bases and J lost 4, with 17 bases in between. The CDR3 consists of 15 residues. Per the germline V gene, CDR1 is ENHRY and CDR2 is SYGVKD. This table comes from immunoSEQ multiplex PCR, and its TCRdb copy is limited to in-frame clones, with some not included. Here the sample spans 200,000 to 250,000 clones, 75% to 85% being singletons. Sequenced: peripheral blood. This chain links TRBV10-3 with TRBJ2-3, with D maybe TRBD1 (6 bases). The receptor was isolated from a woman aged 30 to 39 with COVID-19, enrolled during active disease. Here the CDR3 DNA reads TGTGCCATCAGGGAGACAGGAGCAACGTCAGATACGCAGTATTTT. This sequence encodes CAIRETGATSDTQYF.